The clone carrying this TCR beta chain was observed at least ten times. Its antigen is unidentified. This specimen comes from a study of regulatory T cells in long-lasting Graves disease. Findings and limits, study-wide: TCR diversity was lower in persistent Graves' patients (versus newly diagnosed ones).

Arm-PCR of CDR3 regions and iRepertoire HTBI primers were the basis on which TCR beta libraries were built. Authors' analysis steps: Gene usage covered 50 to 75 TRBV and some 13 TRBJ segments. TCRdb re-called the multiplex PCR reads with MiXCR, one entry per CDR3 protein. The V and J calls were not made by the authors but by TCRdb's processing. The repertoire holds some 440,000 distinct CDR3 sequences, about 20% seen once, with 7% to 10% in the top ten. The CDR3 extends over 14 amino acids. Trimming took 3 bases from V and 4 from J, leaving 12 bases between them. CDR1 and CDR2 (germline): MDHEN, SYDVKM. Regarding time point: persistent/refractory GD, antithyroid drugs over 5 years with positive TRAb. Making the TCR library involved RNA that had been extracted from PBMCs.

The chain recombines TRBV28 with TRBJ1-2; possibly TRBD1 for D (5 bases). The sequence was collected from a female donor with Graves disease. This specimen was peripheral blood mononuclear cells (PBMCs), taken when the disease was refractory, from a patient treated with antithyroid drugs. In nucleotides, the CDR3 is TGTGCCAGCAGTTTCTACGCAGGGACCTATGGCTACACCTTC. Protein product: CASSFYAGTYGYTF.